One T cell receptor beta chain is described in this entry. After extraction with the RNeasy kit, about 0.5 to 1 ug of the RNA was reverse transcribed using random hexamers. TCRdb fed the immunoSEQ multiplex PCR reads into MiXCR, producing one record per CDR3 protein. The sample contains 150,000 to 250,000 distinct CDR3 sequences, about 95% of which appear only once. The record originates from a study of CD8 T cells in Susac syndrome. Sequencing of TCR beta was undertaken in CD8+ and CD4+ T cells derived from blood. The ends lost 5 bases at V and 6 bases at J; junction bases unmatched: 13. The CDR3 length is 15 residues. The germline gives CDR1 SQVTM, CDR2 ANQGSEA.

The sample taken for sequencing was CD4+ T cells from PBMCs. This chain uses TRBV29-1 with TRBJ2-7; 10 bases fit TRBD1. The sequence was obtained from a human donor with multiple sclerosis. The CDR3 reads CSVLTPGQGSGEQYF. Written as DNA, the CDR3 is TGCAGCGTTTTAACCCCGGGACAGGGGTCTGGCGAGCAGTACTTC.